This T cell receptor (beta chain) was recovered during a study of tumor-infiltrating lymphocytes in primary liver carcinoma. In germline, CDR1 is SQVTM, CDR2 ANQGSEA. Trimming removed 1 base at V and 0 bases at J, with 10 bases between. This CDR3 contains 15 residues. Constant-region priming of about 500 ng total RNA yielded TCR beta cDNA. Employing slightly modified ARM-PCR, three nested multiplex PCR rounds were run, and these gave rise to the TCR beta libraries. Use of TRBV1-TRBV30 forward primers with a C-beta reverse primer characterized the first two PCR rounds, which lasted approximately 11 cycles each. Using its own MiXCR run on the multiplex PCR reads, TCRdb lists one record per CDR3 protein. Of about 120,000 distinct CDR3 sequences listed, roughly 75% were seen once; the top ten hold over 8%. Both RNA and DNA were isolated together from about 19-30 mg of bulk tissue that had not been sorted.

In its sample, this clonotype was seen many times. The clonotype originates from a woman aged 55-69 years with primary liver carcinoma and hepatitis B virus infection. The chain recombines TRBV29-1 with TRBJ2-1; the D is unclear. The sequencing input was tumor-adjacent normal liver tissue. CDR3 amino acids: CSVEGRQSSYNEQFF. CDR3 sequence (DNA): TGCAGCGTTGAAGGGCGCCAGAGCTCCTACAATGAGCAGTTCTTC.